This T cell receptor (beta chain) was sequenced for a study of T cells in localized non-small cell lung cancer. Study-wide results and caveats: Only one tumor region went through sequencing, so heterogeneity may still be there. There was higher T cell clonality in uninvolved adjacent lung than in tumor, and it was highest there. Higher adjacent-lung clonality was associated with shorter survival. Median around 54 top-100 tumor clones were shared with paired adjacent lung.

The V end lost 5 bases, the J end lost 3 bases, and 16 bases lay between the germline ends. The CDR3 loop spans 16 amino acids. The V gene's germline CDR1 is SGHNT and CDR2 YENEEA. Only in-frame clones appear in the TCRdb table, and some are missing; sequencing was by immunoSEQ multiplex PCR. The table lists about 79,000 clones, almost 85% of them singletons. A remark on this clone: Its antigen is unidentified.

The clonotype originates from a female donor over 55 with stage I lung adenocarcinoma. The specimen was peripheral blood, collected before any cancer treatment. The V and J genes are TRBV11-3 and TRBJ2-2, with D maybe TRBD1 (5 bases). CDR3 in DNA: TGTGCCAGCAGCCCCTATGGCGAAGGGGACACCGGGGAGCTGTTTTTT. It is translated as CASSPYGEGDTGELFF.